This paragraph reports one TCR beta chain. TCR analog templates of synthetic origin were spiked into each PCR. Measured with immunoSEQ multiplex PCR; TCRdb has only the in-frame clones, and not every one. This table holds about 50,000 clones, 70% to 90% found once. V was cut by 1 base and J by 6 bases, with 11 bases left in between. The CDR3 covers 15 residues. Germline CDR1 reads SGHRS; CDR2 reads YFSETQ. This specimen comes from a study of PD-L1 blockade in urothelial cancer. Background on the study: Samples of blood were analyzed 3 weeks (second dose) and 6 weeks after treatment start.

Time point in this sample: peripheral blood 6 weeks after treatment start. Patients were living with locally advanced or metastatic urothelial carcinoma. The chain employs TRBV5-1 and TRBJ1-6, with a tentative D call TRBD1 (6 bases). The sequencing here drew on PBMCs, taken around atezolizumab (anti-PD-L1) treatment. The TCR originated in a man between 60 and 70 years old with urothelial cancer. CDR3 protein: CASSLRDKGNSPLHF. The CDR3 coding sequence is TGCGCCAGCAGCTTGCGGGACAAGGGTAATTCACCCCTCCACTTT.